The rows below give T cell receptor beta chains drawn from one sample of a study of cytomegalovirus exposure and HLA in healthy donors. Assay used: immunoSEQ multiplex PCR; TCRdb lists only in-frame clones, some missing. Among some 120,000 clones, approximately 61% were seen once, and the ten largest hold around 1.6%. Sequencing input: PBMCs. All receptors come from a man younger than 45 in good health and CMV-seropositive. The CDR3 runs from the conserved cysteine through the conserved F or W. The order of the fields is V gene, J gene, clone size, D gene, CDR3 DNA, CDR3 protein. The D gene is left open where the match is weak. Clone size, where shown, is once, few, many, or a class for clones that have expanded.

TRBV5-4	TRBJ2-7	-	TRBD2	TGTGCCAGCAGCCCCAGACTAGCGGAGATCTACGAGCAGTACTTC	CASSPRLAEIYEQYF
TRBV7-6	TRBJ1-4	-	TRBD1	TGTGCCAGCAGCACGGGACAGGGGTTTGAAAAACTGTTTTTT	CASSTGQGFEKLFF
TRBV11-2	TRBJ2-1	-	-	TGTGCCAGCAGCTTAGGGGCGGGACCCGCCTACAATGAGCAGTTCTTC	CASSLGAGPAYNEQFF
TRBV6-1	TRBJ1-3	-	TRBD1	TGTGCCAGCAGTGAACATCAGGGGGCTTCTGGAAACACCATATATTTT	CASSEHQGASGNTIYF
TRBV7-8	TRBJ2-3	-	TRBD2	TGTGCCAGCAGCTTCCCGCGCGGAACGACTAGCGGGAGGTACACAGATACGCAGTATTTT	CASSFPRGTTSGRYTDTQYF
TRBV9	TRBJ2-1	once	-	TGTGCCAGCAGCGTGCAGTCGGGACTCCCGCCCAATGAGCAGTTCTTC	CASSVQSGLPPNEQFF
TRBV2	TRBJ2-5	-	-	TGTGCCAGCACCCGGGGGATTCAAGAGACCCAGTACTTC	CASTRGIQETQYF
TRBV19	TRBJ2-1	-	TRBD2	TGTGCCAGTAGCGACCTACTAGCGGGCCGTGCGGATGAGCAGTTCTTC	CASSDLLAGRADEQFF
TRBV5-1	TRBJ2-5	-	-	TGCGCCAGCGGAAGTGGGACAACACAAGAGACCCAGTACTTC	CASGSGTTQETQYF
TRBV7-6	TRBJ1-1	-	TRBD1	TGTGCCAGCAGCTTAGTCGGTTGGACAGGGACTATGAACACTGAAGCTTTCTTT	CASSLVGWTGTMNTEAFF
TRBV28	TRBJ1-3	-	TRBD1	TGTGCCAGCAGGATTGTCGGGACAGGTGGAAACACCATATATTTT	CASRIVGTGGNTIYF
TRBV15	TRBJ2-7	-	TRBD2	TGTGCCACCAGCAGAGGAGCGGCTAGCGGGGCTACCTACGAGCAGTACTTC	CATSRGAASGATYEQYF
TRBV2	TRBJ1-1	few	-	TGTGCCAGCAGGGGACGGAGGGCGAACACTGAAGCTTTCTTT	CASRGRRANTEAFF
TRBV11-2	TRBJ2-3	-	TRBD1	TGTGCCAGCAGCTTCCACAGGGGGCGCGTTGATACGCAGTATTTT	CASSFHRGRVDTQYF
TRBV27	TRBJ1-5	-	TRBD1	TGTGCCACGCCGGGGCTTAAGTTGGGCTTAACAGGGGGTAGCAGCAATCAGCCCCAGCATTTT	CATPGLKLGLTGGSSNQPQHF
TRBV5-1	TRBJ2-7	-	TRBD2	TGCGCCAGCAGCTTGGACGCGGGAGGATACTACGAGCAGTACTTC	CASSLDAGGYYEQYF